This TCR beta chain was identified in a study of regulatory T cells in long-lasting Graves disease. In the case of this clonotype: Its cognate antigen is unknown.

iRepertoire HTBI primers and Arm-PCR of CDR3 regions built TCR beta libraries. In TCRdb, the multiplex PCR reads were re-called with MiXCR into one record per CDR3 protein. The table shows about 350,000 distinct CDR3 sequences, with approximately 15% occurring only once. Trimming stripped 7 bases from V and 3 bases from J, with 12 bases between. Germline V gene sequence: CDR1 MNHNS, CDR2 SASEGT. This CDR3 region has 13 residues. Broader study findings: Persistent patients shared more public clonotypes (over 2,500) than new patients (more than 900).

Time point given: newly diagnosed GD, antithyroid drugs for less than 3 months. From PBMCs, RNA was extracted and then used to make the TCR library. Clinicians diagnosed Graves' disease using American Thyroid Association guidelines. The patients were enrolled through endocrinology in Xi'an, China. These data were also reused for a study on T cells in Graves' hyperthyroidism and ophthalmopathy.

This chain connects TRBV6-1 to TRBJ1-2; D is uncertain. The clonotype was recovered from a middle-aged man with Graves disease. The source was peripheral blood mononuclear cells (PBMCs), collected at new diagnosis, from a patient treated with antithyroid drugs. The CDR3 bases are TGTGCCAGCACCCCGCGGATGGACTATGGCTACACCTTC. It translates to CASTPRMDYGYTF.